The rows below give T cell receptor beta chains drawn from one sample of a study of blood T cell repertoires in COVID-19. The method was immunoSEQ multiplex PCR; TCRdb's version includes in-frame clones alone and lacks a portion of them. The sample records approximately 230,000 clones, 83% being singletons. Specimen: peripheral blood. Receptors originate from an elderly man with acute or convalescent COVID-19. Each CDR3 is given with its conserved first and last residue. The D gene is left open where the match is weak. Some rows mark clone size as missing; the rest say once, few, many or name a class of expanded clone.

TRBJ1-2 | TRBV19 | TRBD1 | few | TGTGCCAGCCGGGACAGGCATTCTAACTATGGCTACACCTTC | CASRDRHSNYGYTF
TRBJ2-3 | TRBV19 | . | . | TGTGCCAGTAGTATTTCTCGGTTAACAGATACGCAGTATTTT | CASSISRLTDTQYF
TRBJ2-2 | TRBV28 | TRBD1 | . | TGTGCCAGCAGTTCCCCGGGACAGGTCCTTGACGGGGAGCTGTTTTTT | CASSSPGQVLDGELFF
TRBJ2-1 | TRBV29-1 | . | . | TGCAGCGTTGAGCTTCAGGTTACTAGCTCCTACAATGAGCAGTTCTTC | CSVELQVTSSYNEQFF
TRBJ1-1 | TRBV18 | . | . | TGTGCCAGCTCACCAGGTCAGGACACTGAAGCTTTCTTT | CASSPGQDTEAFF
TRBJ1-1 | TRBV12-3/TRBV12-4 | . | . | TGTGCCAGCAGTTTATCTTGGGAGGCTGAAGCTTTCTTT | CASSLSWEAEAFF
TRBJ2-7 | TRBV27 | TRBD2 | . | TGTGCCAGCAGTTTCCGGGGGGCCTACGAGCAGTACTTC | CASSFRGAYEQYF
TRBJ1-3 | TRBV28 | . | . | TGTGCCAGCAGGCAGGGCGGGGTAGGAAACACCATATATTTT | CASRQGGVGNTIYF
TRBJ2-1 | TRBV18 | TRBD2 | . | TGTGCCAGCTCACCACAACCCCTGGGGGGAGGGCCTTACAATGAGCAGTTCTTC | CASSPQPLGGGPYNEQFF
TRBJ2-2 | TRBV18 | . | few | TGTGCCAGCTCACCCCGGGTAGGAACTAGACGGACCGGGGAGCTGTTTTTT | CASSPRVGTRRTGELFF
TRBJ2-7 | TRBV29-1 | TRBD2 | . | TGCAGCGTAAGACTAGCGGGAGCCGTCGAGCAGTACTTC | CSVRLAGAVEQYF
TRBJ2-5 | TRBV7-3 | . | . | TGTGCCAGCGCTCACGGTCCGGGGTCGGCGGAGACCCAGTACTTC | CASAHGPGSAETQYF
TRBJ2-5 | TRBV10-3 | TRBD2 | once | TGTGCCATCAGTGAGGCGGGACTAGCGGGAGTACAAGAGACCCAGTACTTC | CAISEAGLAGVQETQYF
TRBJ2-5 | TRBV9 | TRBD2 | . | TGTGCCAGCAGCTTCCTAGCGGGAGCAGAGACCCAGTACTTC | CASSFLAGAETQYF
TRBJ2-7 | TRBV5-1 | TRBD2 | few | TGCGCCAGCAGCTTGGTAGCGGGGGGATCCTACGAGCAGTACTTC | CASSLVAGGSYEQYF
TRBJ1-5 | TRBV27 | . | . | TGTGCCAGCAGTCCCCGAGGGGGTGCGGATCAGCCCCAGCATTTT | CASSPRGGADQPQHF
TRBJ2-1 | TRBV5-1 | . | . | TGCGCCAGCAGCTTGGCCAGTGGGGGGGCCGACAATGAGCAGTTCTTC | CASSLASGGADNEQFF
TRBJ1-1 | TRBV12-3/TRBV12-4 | . | few | TGTGCCAGCAGTCTGTCAGGGTTGACTGAAGCTTTCTTT | CASSLSGLTEAFF
TRBJ2-6 | TRBV29-1 | . | once | TGCAGCGTTGACTCGCGGGACTCTGGGGCCAACGTCCTGACTTTC | CSVDSRDSGANVLTF
TRBJ2-7 | TRBV29-1 | . | . | TGCAGCTCAACCTCGGGGGTAGAGCAGTACTTC | CSSTSGVEQYF
TRBJ2-1 | TRBV15 | TRBD2 | . | TGTGCCACCAGCCCCTTGGGAGGCGGGAGCTCCTACAATGAGCAGTTCTTC | CATSPLGGGSSYNEQFF
TRBJ2-7 | TRBV6-5 | TRBD1 | . | TGTGCCAGCAGTCCCTCCGGGACAGGGATCTACGAGCAGTACTTC | CASSPSGTGIYEQYF
TRBJ1-1 | TRBV5-6 | TRBD1 | . | TGTGCCAGCAGCTTTATAGACAGGGGGCACACTGAAGCTTTCTTT | CASSFIDRGHTEAFF
TRBJ1-6 | TRBV7-2 | TRBD1 | few | TGTGCCAGCAGCTTAGCCGCCGGGACAGTGTATAATTCACCCCTCCACTTT | CASSLAAGTVYNSPLHF
TRBJ2-7 | TRBV27 | . | . | TGTGCCAGCATTATTAGGGGCTCCTGGGAGCAGTACTTC | CASIIRGSWEQYF
TRBJ2-7 | TRBV2 | . | . | TGTGCCAGCAGTCTCAGGGACTTCGTCTACGAGCAGTACTTC | CASSLRDFVYEQYF
TRBJ2-7 | TRBV28 | TRBD2 | . | TGTGCCAGCAGCCGGGAGGATCCTGGAGCCTACGAGCAGTACTTC | CASSREDPGAYEQYF
TRBJ2-7 | TRBV20-1 | . | once | TGCAGTGCTAGTCCACTTTCGGGTCTGTTGCACGAGCAGTACTTC | CSASPLSGLLHEQYF
TRBJ2-1 | TRBV28 | . | . | TGTGCCAGCAGTGGGCTGACATTCTCCTACAATGAGCAGTTCTTC | CASSGLTFSYNEQFF
TRBJ2-1 | TRBV3-1/TRBV3-2 | TRBD1 | few | TGTGCCAGCAGCCGACTCAGGGGGTACAATGAGCAGTTCTTC | CASSRLRGYNEQFF
TRBJ2-7 | TRBV3-1/TRBV3-2 | TRBD1 | . | TGTGCCAGCAGTCGGGGACAGCACTCCTACGAGCAGTACTTC | CASSRGQHSYEQYF
TRBJ1-6 | TRBV5-1 | . | few | TGCGCCAGCAGTTTACAGGGTCAGGGGAGCTCCTATAATTCACCCCTCCACTTT | CASSLQGQGSSYNSPLHF
TRBJ1-2 | TRBV10-3 | . | . | TGTGCCATCAGTGAGGACGGGGGCTATGGCTACACCTTC | CAISEDGGYGYTF
TRBJ2-3 | TRBV19 | . | . | TGTGCCAGTAGTATGATGCGTCAGACAACAGATACGCAGTATTTT | CASSMMRQTTDTQYF
TRBJ2-1 | TRBV5-1 | TRBD2 | . | TGCGCCAGCAGCCCTGGACTAGCGGGGCCAATAAACCTGCAGTTCTTC | CASSPGLAGPINLQFF
TRBJ2-7 | TRBV6-5 | TRBD1 | . | TGTGCCAGCTTTTCGGACAGGGAACGCTCCTACGAGCAGTACTTC | CASFSDRERSYEQYF
TRBJ2-5 | TRBV10-3 | TRBD1 | . | TGTGCCATCAGGCCGGGACAGGGGCTACAAGAGACCCAGTACTTC | CAIRPGQGLQETQYF
TRBJ2-2 | TRBV19 | . | . | TGTGCCAGTAGCGTGAGGGACGGGCAGGGGGGCACCGGGGAGCTGTTTTTT | CASSVRDGQGGTGELFF
TRBJ1-1 | TRBV3-1/TRBV3-2 | TRBD1 | . | TGTGCCAGCAGCTTACTGACAGGGGGCAACACTGAAGCTTTCTTT | CASSLLTGGNTEAFF
TRBJ2-7 | TRBV7-2 | TRBD2 | . | TGTGCCAGCAGCTCAGGACTAGGACCCCACGAGCAGTACTTC | CASSSGLGPHEQYF
TRBJ2-7 | TRBV7-2 | . | . | TGTGCCAGCAGCTTGTCAGGCTCCTACGAGCAGTACTTC | CASSLSGSYEQYF
TRBJ2-1 | TRBV29-1 | TRBD2 | once | TGCAGCGCTGGACTAGCGCTAAACAATGAGCAGTTCTTC | CSAGLALNNEQFF
TRBJ2-5 | TRBV4-1 | TRBD1 | once | TGCGCCAGCAGCCATATAGGGACAGACCAAGAGACCCAGTACTTC | CASSHIGTDQETQYF
TRBJ2-5 | TRBV18 | . | . | TGTGCCAGCTCACCAATTCGACAGGTCGTGTCCGGGGAGACCCAGTACTTC | CASSPIRQVVSGETQYF
TRBJ1-1 | TRBV5-4 | TRBD1 | . | TGTGCCAGCAGCCCGGGACAGGGAGTCGGAAACACTGAAGCTTTCTTT | CASSPGQGVGNTEAFF
TRBJ1-1 | TRBV3-1/TRBV3-2 | . | . | TGTGCCAGCAGCCAAACCCTGACAGAGAAGACTGAAGCTTTCTTT | CASSQTLTEKTEAFF
TRBJ2-3 | TRBV7-2 | TRBD2 | . | TGTGCCAGCAGCTTAGTTCGGCGGGGGGGCATTTTTGCGACAGATACGCAGTATTTT | CASSLVRRGGIFATDTQYF
TRBJ1-2 | TRBV3-1/TRBV3-2 | . | . | TGTGCCAGCAGCCCCATGTCCCACCCGGGTAGTGGCTACACCTTC | CASSPMSHPGSGYTF
TRBJ2-1 | TRBV5-1 | TRBD2 | once | TGCGCCAGCAGCTTGGAGGCTAGCGGGAGGAATGAGCAGTTCTTC | CASSLEASGRNEQFF
TRBJ2-1 | TRBV7-3 | . | once | TGTGCCAGCAGCTTAACAGGGGATATCGATGAGCAGTTCTTC | CASSLTGDIDEQFF
TRBJ2-1 | TRBV3-1/TRBV3-2 | TRBD1 | . | TGTGCCAGCAGCCAAGGGGGCAGGGGGTCGGTCTATGAGCAGTTCTTC | CASSQGGRGSVYEQFF
TRBJ2-1 | TRBV5-4 | . | few | TGTGCCAGCAGCGAGGCTGGCGAGCAGTTCTTC | CASSEAGEQFF
TRBJ2-6 | TRBV19 | TRBD1 | . | TGTGCCAGTAGTACCCGGACAGGCTCTGGGGCCAACGTCCTGACTTTC | CASSTRTGSGANVLTF
TRBJ2-5 | TRBV11-3 | . | . | TGTGCCAGCAGCACAGGGAACCAAGAGACCCAGTACTTC | CASSTGNQETQYF
TRBJ2-1 | TRBV24-1 | . | . | TGTGCCACCAGTGGGACGGGAGCTAGGGGTAATGAGCAGTTCTTC | CATSGTGARGNEQFF
TRBJ2-4 | TRBV6-5 | . | . | TGTGCCAGCAGGGCTCTGTTTGAAAACATTCAGTACTTC | CASRALFENIQYF
TRBJ1-4 | TRBV13 | TRBD1 | few | TGTGCCAGCAGCTTACGGGACAGGGCGGAAAAACTGTTTTTT | CASSLRDRAEKLFF